Sequencing of this TCR beta chain was carried out in a study of T cell responses to AZD1222 COVID-19 vaccine. Study findings and constraints: Repertoire collection took place solely once the T cell response had peaked. White British people made up most donors, females outnumbered males, and clonal diversity was possibly underestimated. CD4 TCRs linked to vaccination spanned spike, dominating at 160-218 and 743-854.

The CDR3 is 15 amino acids. Germline V gives CDR1 SGDLS, CDR2 YYNGEE. Trimming cost V 0 bases and J 4 bases; bases outside gene matches: 4. The assay was immunoSEQ multiplex PCR, and TCRdb's table has in-frame clones only and misses some. The table includes approximately 120,000 clones, approximately 86% detected once. In the case of this clone: Its matching antigen is unknown.

The TCR comes from an adult in good health. The chain has TRBV9 and TRBJ2-1, with 7 bases aligning to TRBD2. Sequenced material: peripheral blood, taken on day 0 of MenACWY control vaccination. The CDR3 DNA sequence: TGTGCCAGCAGCGTAGCTCTAGCGGAGTACAATGAGCAGTTCTTC. The encoded protein is CASSVALAEYNEQFF.